The T cell receptor (beta chain) described here comes from a study of metastatic and nonmetastatic thyroid tumors (dated by TCRdb to 2020 to 2022). Notes on the research overall: For patients with malignant and with benign thyroid disease, the researchers compared repertoires between peripheral blood samples and tumor or nodule tissue samples.

The CDR3 spans 11 residues, from the cysteine through the phenylalanine. Only the CDR3 region is kept as DNA, spanning 33 bases read in frame from base 1. The germline V gene encodes CDR1 DFQATT and CDR2 SNEGSKA (reference sequence). V is reduced by 6 bases and J by 7 bases, leaving a spacing of 13 bases between them. The library was produced with PCR. TCRdb records Illumina HiSeq 4000 as the sequencer. The TCR beta-chain CDR3 region of each patient was profiled by high-throughput sequencing. The authors processed their data as follows. The researchers built a classifier to tell apart papillary thyroid cancer patients with distant metastasis, based on CDR3 differences among clinicopathological groups. The Shannon index was used to assess repertoire diversity, and the Morisita-Horn index was used to assess tumor-blood repertoire similarity. Using fastp trimming at Q25 and MiXCR clonotype assembly, TCRdb reanalyzed the public sequencing data and kept in-frame beta chains. These V and J calls derive from TCRdb rather than the authors' analysis. For this sample the table gives 14,000 to 15,000 clones, of which around 4% were detected only once. Together, the top ten hold roughly 29% of the sample.

Points on this clone: Its recognized antigen is unknown. Base qualities are not at hand, and no much larger clone is one base apart.

Broad study findings and their caveats: TCR beta diversity was reported as significantly higher in malignant tumors than in benign nodules, in both blood and tumor samples.

No treatment had been received by any patient before thyroid surgery. Using T-cell receptor beta sequencing, the researchers looked back retrospectively at clinical samples from patients, gathered between about 2011 and 2019. Sample: tumor tissue. This receptor was obtained from a female donor with papillary thyroid cancer or a benign thyroid nodule (not recorded which). Some clones in this sample may be carry-over from other donors' samples. This chain joins TRBV20-1 to TRBJ2-7; there is no confident call for the D gene. The bases read TGCAGTGCCCCGACTCGTTGGGAGCAGTACTTC. It translates as CSAPTRWEQYF.